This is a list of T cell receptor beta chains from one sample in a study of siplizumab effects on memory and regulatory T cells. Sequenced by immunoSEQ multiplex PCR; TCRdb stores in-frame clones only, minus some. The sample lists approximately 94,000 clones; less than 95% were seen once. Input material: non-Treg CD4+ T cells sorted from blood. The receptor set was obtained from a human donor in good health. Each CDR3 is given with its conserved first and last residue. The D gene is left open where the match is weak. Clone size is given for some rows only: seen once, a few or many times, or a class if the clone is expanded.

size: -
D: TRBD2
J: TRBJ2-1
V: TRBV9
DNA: TGTGCCAGCAGCGGAGATAAACTAGCGGGAGAAACCTACAATGAGCAGTTCTTC
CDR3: CASSGDKLAGETYNEQFF

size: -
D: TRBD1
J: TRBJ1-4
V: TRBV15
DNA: TGTGCCACCAGCAGCGGACAGGGAGAGCAAAAACTGTTTTTT
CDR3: CATSSGQGEQKLFF

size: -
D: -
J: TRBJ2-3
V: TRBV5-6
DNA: TGTGCCAGCAGCTTGGCGGGGTTGGTGACAGATACGCAGTATTTT
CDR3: CASSLAGLVTDTQYF

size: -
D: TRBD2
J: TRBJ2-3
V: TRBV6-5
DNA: TGTGCCAGCAGTCGACGGGAGGGCCCGACAGATACGCAGTATTTT
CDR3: CASSRREGPTDTQYF

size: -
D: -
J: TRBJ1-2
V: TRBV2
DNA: TGTGCCAGCAGTCTACTAGGTCAGGGGAACTATGGCTACACCTTC
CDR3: CASSLLGQGNYGYTF

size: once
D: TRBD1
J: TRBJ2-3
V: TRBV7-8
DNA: TGTGCCAGCAGCCCGGGGACAGGTATCGAGGGTACGCAGTATTTT
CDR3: CASSPGTGIEGTQYF

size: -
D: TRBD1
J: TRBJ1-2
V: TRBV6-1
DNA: TGTGCCAGCAGTGTCTGGACAGGAATCGGCTACACCTTC
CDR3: CASSVWTGIGYTF

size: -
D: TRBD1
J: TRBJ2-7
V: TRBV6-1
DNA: TGTGCCAGCACCCAAGACAGGGGGAGCTCCTACGAGCAGTACTTC
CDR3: CASTQDRGSSYEQYF

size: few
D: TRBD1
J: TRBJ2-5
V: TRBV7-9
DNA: TGTGCCAGCAGCTTAGCAGGGACAGCCCAAGAGACCCAGTACTTC
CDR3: CASSLAGTAQETQYF

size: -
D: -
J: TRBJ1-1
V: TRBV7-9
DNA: TGTGCCAGCAGCCAATCCTACGAAGCTTTCTTT
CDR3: CASSQSYEAFF

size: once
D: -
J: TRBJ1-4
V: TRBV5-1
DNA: TGCGCCAGCAGCTTGGACAGGCCAAATGAAAAACTGTTTTTT
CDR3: CASSLDRPNEKLFF

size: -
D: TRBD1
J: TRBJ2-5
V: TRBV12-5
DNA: TGTGCTAGTGGTTTGGGCACAAAGGACAGGGCAGCGGGAGAGACCCAGTACTTC
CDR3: CASGLGTKDRAAGETQYF

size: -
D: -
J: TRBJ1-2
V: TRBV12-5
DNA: TGTGCTAGTGGCCGGCGACAGGATGGCTACACCTTC
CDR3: CASGRRQDGYTF

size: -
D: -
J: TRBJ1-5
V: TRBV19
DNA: TGTGCCAGTATAGGGAGGGGCCAGGATCAGCCCCAGCATTTT
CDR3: CASIGRGQDQPQHF

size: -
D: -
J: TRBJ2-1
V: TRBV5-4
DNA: TGTGCCAGCAGCTTGATTGTAGGGAAAACGGACCTTTACAATGAGCAGTTCTTC
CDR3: CASSLIVGKTDLYNEQFF

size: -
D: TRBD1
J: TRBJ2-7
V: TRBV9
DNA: TGTGCCAGCAGCGCAGCGGGACAGGGGAACCTTGGGCAGCAGTACTTC
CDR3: CASSAAGQGNLGQQYF

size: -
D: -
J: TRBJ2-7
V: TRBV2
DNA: TGTGCCAGCAGCGAGTTCTACGAGCAGTACTTC
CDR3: CASSEFYEQYF

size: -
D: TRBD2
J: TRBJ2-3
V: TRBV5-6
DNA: TGTGCCAGCAGCGGTAGCGGGAGCACAGATACGCAGTATTTT
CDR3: CASSGSGSTDTQYF

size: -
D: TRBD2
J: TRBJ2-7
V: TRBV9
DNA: TGTGCCAGCAGCCGAGCGGGAGGGTACGAGCAGTACTTC
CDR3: CASSRAGGYEQYF

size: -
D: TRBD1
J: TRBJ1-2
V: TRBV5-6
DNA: TGTGCCAGCAGCCTCACCGGGACAGGGCGCAGCGGCTATGGCTACACCTTC
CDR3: CASSLTGTGRSGYGYTF

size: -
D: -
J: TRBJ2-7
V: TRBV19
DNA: TGTGCCAGTAGTATCGAACTCAATTTCCACTACGAGCAGTACTTC
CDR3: CASSIELNFHYEQYF

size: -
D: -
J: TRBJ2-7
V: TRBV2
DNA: TGTGCCAGCAGTGAAGCGAACAAATACGAGCAGTACTTC
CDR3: CASSEANKYEQYF

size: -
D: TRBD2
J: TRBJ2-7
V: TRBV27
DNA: TGTGCCAGCAGTTTTGACAGACCCGGGACTAGCGGGAGGTACGAGCAGTACTTC
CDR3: CASSFDRPGTSGRYEQYF

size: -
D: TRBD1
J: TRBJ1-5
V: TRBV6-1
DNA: TGTGCCAGCAGTCGACAGGGGTATAATCAGCCCCAGCATTTT
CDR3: CASSRQGYNQPQHF

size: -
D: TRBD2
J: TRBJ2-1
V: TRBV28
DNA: TGTGCCAGCAGCCCTCAATGGGGGGGGGTATCCTACAATGAGCAGTTCTTC
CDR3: CASSPQWGGVSYNEQFF

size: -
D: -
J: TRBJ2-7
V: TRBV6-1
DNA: TGTGCCAGCAGTGTCCAACAGGATGCCTACGAGCAGTACTTC
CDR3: CASSVQQDAYEQYF

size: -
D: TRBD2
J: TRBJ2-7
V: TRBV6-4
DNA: TGTGCCAGCAGTGAGACTAGCGGGAGCCACGAGCAGTACTTC
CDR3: CASSETSGSHEQYF

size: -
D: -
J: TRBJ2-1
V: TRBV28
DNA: TGTGCCAGCAGAGGTTCGGCGGCCACCTCCTACAATGAGCAGTTCTTC
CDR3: CASRGSAATSYNEQFF

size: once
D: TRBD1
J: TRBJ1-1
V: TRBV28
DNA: TGTGCCAGCAGTTCGACAGGGCTTAACACTGAAGCTTTCTTT
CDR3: CASSSTGLNTEAFF

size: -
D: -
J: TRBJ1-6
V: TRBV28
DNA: TGTGCCAGCAGGAAGGGCGGAAGCTCCTATAATTCACCCCTCCACTTT
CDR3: CASRKGGSSYNSPLHF

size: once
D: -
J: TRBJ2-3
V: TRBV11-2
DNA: TGTGCCAGCAGCCTTCTATGGGGGGCGCGCACAGATACGCAGTATTTT
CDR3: CASSLLWGARTDTQYF

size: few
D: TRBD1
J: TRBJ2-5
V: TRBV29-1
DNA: TGCAGCGTTGTGGGACAGGATAGTGAGACCCAGTACTTC
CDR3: CSVVGQDSETQYF

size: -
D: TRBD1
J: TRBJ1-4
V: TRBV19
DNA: TGTGCCACGGGGGCACCCGGGACAGGAGTTGAAAAACTGTTTTTT
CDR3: CATGAPGTGVEKLFF

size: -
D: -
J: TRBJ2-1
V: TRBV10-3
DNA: TGTGCCATCGGGGACTCAAATGAGCAGTTCTTC
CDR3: CAIGDSNEQFF

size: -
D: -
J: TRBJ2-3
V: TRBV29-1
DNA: TGCAGCGTTGAAGCGCTTCCCACCTTGAGCACAGATACGCAGTATTTT
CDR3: CSVEALPTLSTDTQYF

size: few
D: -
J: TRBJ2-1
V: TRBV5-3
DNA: TGTGCCAGAAGCTTGGGAGATGGGGTTAGCTCCTACAATGAGCAGTTCTTC
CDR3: CARSLGDGVSSYNEQFF

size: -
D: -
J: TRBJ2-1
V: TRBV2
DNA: TGTGCCAGCAGTGTGGCCACCACGGTGTACAATGAGCAGTTCTTC
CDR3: CASSVATTVYNEQFF

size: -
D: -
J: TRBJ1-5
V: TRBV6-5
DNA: TGTGCCAGCAGGGGGGGCCAGGACAATCAGCCCCAGCATTTT
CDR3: CASRGGQDNQPQHF

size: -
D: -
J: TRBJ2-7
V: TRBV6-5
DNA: TGTGCCAGCAGTTACTCGAGTGTCCCTGACTACGAGCAGTACTTC
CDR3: CASSYSSVPDYEQYF

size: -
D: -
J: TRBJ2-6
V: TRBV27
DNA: TGTGCCAGCAGTTTAGAGGCGCCTGGGGCCAACGTCCTGACTTTC
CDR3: CASSLEAPGANVLTF

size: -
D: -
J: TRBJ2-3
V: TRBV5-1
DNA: TGCGCCAGCAGCTTGGTTTTAGCGGAAAGCACAGATACGCAGTATTTT
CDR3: CASSLVLAESTDTQYF

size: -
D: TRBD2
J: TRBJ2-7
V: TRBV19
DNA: TGTGCCAGTAGAACGTCAGCGGGAGATGGTGATTTCGAGCAGTACTTC
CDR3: CASRTSAGDGDFEQYF

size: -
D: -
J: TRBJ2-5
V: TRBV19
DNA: TGTGCCAGTAGTCCGCAGGAGCAAGAGACCCAGTACTTC
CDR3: CASSPQEQETQYF

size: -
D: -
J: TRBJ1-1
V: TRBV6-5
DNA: TGTGCCAGCAGTAGGGGCGACACTGAAGCTTTCTTT
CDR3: CASSRGDTEAFF

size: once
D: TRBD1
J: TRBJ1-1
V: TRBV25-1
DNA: TGTGCCAGCAGGGGGACAGGGGGCACTGAAGCTTTCTTT
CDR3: CASRGTGGTEAFF

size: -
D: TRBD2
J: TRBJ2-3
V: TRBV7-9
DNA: TGTGCCAGCAGCTTTTGGGGCAGAGCGGGGGGTAGCACAGATACGCAGTATTTT
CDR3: CASSFWGRAGGSTDTQYF

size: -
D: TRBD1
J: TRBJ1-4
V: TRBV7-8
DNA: TGTGCCAGCAGCTTACAAACAGGGGGCCTTGAAAAACTGTTTTTT
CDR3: CASSLQTGGLEKLFF

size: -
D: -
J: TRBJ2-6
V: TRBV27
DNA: TGTGCCAGCAGTCCGGATCGGGGGGCCAACGTCCTGACTTTC
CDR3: CASSPDRGANVLTF

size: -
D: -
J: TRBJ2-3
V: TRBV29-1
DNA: TGCAGCGTTGAACCGATTACCACAGATACGCAGTATTTT
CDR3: CSVEPITTDTQYF

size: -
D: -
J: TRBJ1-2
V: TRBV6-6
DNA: TGTGCCAGCAGTTACGGGCAGTTCAATGGCTACACCTTC
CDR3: CASSYGQFNGYTF

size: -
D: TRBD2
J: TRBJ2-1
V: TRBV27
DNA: TGTGCCAGCAGTTTAGTGGCTAGCGGGAGGAATGAGCAGTTCTTC
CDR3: CASSLVASGRNEQFF

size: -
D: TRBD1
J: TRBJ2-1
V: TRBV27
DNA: TGTGCCAGCAGTGTATACCGGGACAGGGGATCCTACAATGAGCAGTTCTTC
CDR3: CASSVYRDRGSYNEQFF

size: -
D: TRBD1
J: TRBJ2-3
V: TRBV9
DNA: TGTGCCAGCAGCGTCCTCCCCGGGGGACAGGGTTCGGCAGATACGCAGTATTTT
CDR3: CASSVLPGGQGSADTQYF